Listed below are T cell receptor beta chains from one sample, sequenced in a study of Ad26.COV2.S vaccination and SARS-CoV-2 variants. The table came from immunoSEQ multiplex PCR; TCRdb's copy has only in-frame clones and leaves some out. The sample includes 380,000 or so clones, less than 90% seen only once; the top ten take 6.4%. Sample: peripheral blood, taken in a trial of Ad26.COV2.S vaccine versus placebo. The source of these receptors is a person aged 18-65 years who received the Ad26.COV2.S COVID-19 vaccine or a placebo. Each CDR3 is given with its conserved first and last residue. Each record gives: V gene, D gene, J gene, clone size, CDR3 protein, CDR3 DNA. The D gene is left open where the match is weak. The size field is filled for only some rows; it gives once, few, many or a size class.

V gene: TRBV4-2
D gene: .
J gene: TRBJ1-1
clone size: .
CDR3 protein: CASSQDDQRGSTEAFF
CDR3 DNA: TGTGCCAGCAGCCAAGATGATCAGCGGGGGAGCACTGAAGCTTTCTTT

V gene: TRBV19
D gene: TRBD1
J gene: TRBJ1-1
clone size: .
CDR3 protein: CASSPQGARSNTEAFF
CDR3 DNA: TGTGCCAGTAGTCCACAGGGGGCGCGATCGAACACTGAAGCTTTCTTT

V gene: TRBV18
D gene: .
J gene: TRBJ1-1
clone size: .
CDR3 protein: CASSPVVEAEAFF
CDR3 DNA: TGTGCCAGCTCACCGGTGGTCGAGGCTGAAGCTTTCTTT

V gene: TRBV9
D gene: .
J gene: TRBJ2-5
clone size: few
CDR3 protein: CASSPGHGGGETQYF
CDR3 DNA: TGTGCCAGCAGCCCGGGACATGGGGGGGGAGAGACCCAGTACTTC

V gene: TRBV11-3
D gene: TRBD2
J gene: TRBJ2-2
clone size: once
CDR3 protein: CASSLAGGSTGELFF
CDR3 DNA: TGTGCCAGCAGCTTAGCGGGAGGGTCCACCGGGGAGCTGTTTTTT

V gene: TRBV4-3
D gene: .
J gene: TRBJ2-1
clone size: .
CDR3 protein: CASSQDGLLDYNEQFF
CDR3 DNA: TGCGCCAGCAGCCAAGATGGACTCCTAGACTACAATGAGCAGTTCTTC

V gene: TRBV11-2
D gene: TRBD1
J gene: TRBJ2-3
clone size: .
CDR3 protein: CASSSRTGGTDTQYF
CDR3 DNA: TGTGCCAGCAGCAGCCGGACAGGGGGCACAGATACGCAGTATTTT

V gene: TRBV19
D gene: TRBD1
J gene: TRBJ2-1
clone size: .
CDR3 protein: CASRIQGGQDRYEQFF
CDR3 DNA: TGTGCCAGTAGGATTCAGGGGGGACAGGATCGATATGAGCAGTTCTTC

V gene: TRBV11-3
D gene: TRBD1
J gene: TRBJ2-7
clone size: .
CDR3 protein: CASSLRAPNRQGAGEQYF
CDR3 DNA: TGTGCCAGCAGCTTACGCGCTCCCAACAGACAGGGGGCAGGGGAGCAGTACTTC

V gene: TRBV29-1
D gene: .
J gene: TRBJ2-7
clone size: .
CDR3 protein: CSVPRRDSYEQYF
CDR3 DNA: TGCAGCGTTCCACGCCGGGATTCCTACGAGCAGTACTTC

V gene: TRBV7-7
D gene: .
J gene: TRBJ1-5
clone size: .
CDR3 protein: CASTEAPGTSNQPQHF
CDR3 DNA: TGTGCCAGCACAGAAGCCCCCGGGACATCCAATCAGCCCCAGCATTTT

V gene: TRBV15
D gene: TRBD1
J gene: TRBJ1-1
clone size: .
CDR3 protein: CATRDRPDKAEAFF
CDR3 DNA: TGTGCCACCAGGGACAGGCCTGACAAGGCTGAAGCTTTCTTT

V gene: TRBV30
D gene: TRBD1
J gene: TRBJ1-1
clone size: .
CDR3 protein: CAWSGQGAHTEAFF
CDR3 DNA: TGTGCCTGGAGTGGGCAGGGGGCCCACACTGAAGCTTTCTTT

V gene: TRBV3-1/TRBV3-2
D gene: TRBD2
J gene: TRBJ2-7
clone size: .
CDR3 protein: CASSQDGTSGSWIPYEQYF
CDR3 DNA: TGTGCCAGCAGCCAAGACGGGACTAGCGGGAGCTGGATCCCCTACGAGCAGTACTTC

V gene: TRBV6-5
D gene: TRBD1
J gene: TRBJ1-5
clone size: .
CDR3 protein: CASRPTGDQPQHF
CDR3 DNA: TGTGCCAGCAGGCCTACAGGGGACCAGCCCCAGCATTTT